A selection of T cell receptor beta chains follows, all from one sample in a study of blood T cells in healthy people across ages. MiXCR, applied by TCRdb to the 5' RACE reads, yields one record per CDR3 protein. In the table there are more than 500,000 distinct CDR3 sequences, over 25% of which are singletons. This same sample was also taken into another study, of T cells of mothers and their children.

The specimen sequenced was blood. All receptors come from a boy aged 2-15 years in good health. CDR3s include the opening cysteine and the closing phenylalanine or tryptophan. The D gene is left open where the match is weak. Size is omitted from some rows. Given values are once, few, many or a class for expanded clones.

d_call j_call v_call clone_size cdr3_nt cdr3_aa
TRBD2 TRBJ2-3 TRBV6-5 . TGTGCCAGCAGTCGGGGAGCGGGGTTCGGCACAGATACGCAGTATTTT CASSRGAGFGTDTQYF
TRBD1 TRBJ2-6 TRBV20-1 . TGCAGTGCTAGACCCCGACAGGGGGCAAGTATGGCTGGGGCCAACGTCCTGACTTTC CSARPRQGASMAGANVLTF
. TRBJ2-7 TRBV3-1 few TGTGCCAGCAGCCAATCGGAGGGCTACGAGCAGTACTTC CASSQSEGYEQYF
. TRBJ2-1 TRBV20-1 few TGCAGTGCTGACCCCTCTAGGGGGGGAGTAAATGAGCAGTTCTTC CSADPSRGGVNEQFF
TRBD2 TRBJ2-1 TRBV20-1 . TGCAGTGCACCTCTACTAGCGGTCTCCTACAATGAGCAGTTCTTC CSAPLLAVSYNEQFF
. TRBJ2-3 TRBV14 . TGTGCCAGCAGCCACCCGGGGGTTGGCACAGATACGCAGTATTTT CASSHPGVGTDTQYF
. TRBJ2-7 TRBV5-1 . TGCGCCAGCAGCTTTTCCACCCCGACAAACTCCTACGAGCAGTACTTC CASSFSTPTNSYEQYF
TRBD2 TRBJ2-5 TRBV29-1 . TGCAGCGTAGAAGACACTAGCGGGGGCCTGGGGGAGACCCAGTACTTC CSVEDTSGGLGETQYF
TRBD1 TRBJ2-5 TRBV7-3 . TGTGCCAGCAGCCCGGGTGACAGGGTAATGAGAGAGACCCAGTACTTC CASSPGDRVMRETQYF
. TRBJ2-3 TRBV11-2 . TGTGCCAGCAGCTCGGGACACACTAGCACAGATACGCAGTATTTT CASSSGHTSTDTQYF
. TRBJ1-4 TRBV7-9 few TGTGCCAGCAGCTTAGCTGGGCAGATTAATGAAAAACTGTTTTTT CASSLAGQINEKLFF
. TRBJ2-3 TRBV9 . TGTGCCAGCAGCGGACTAGCAGATACGCAGTATTTT CASSGLADTQYF